This T cell receptor (beta chain) derives from a study of blood T cell repertoires in COVID-19 (dated by TCRdb to 2018 to 2020). About the investigation overall: For ImmuneRACE Cohort 3, a participant was defined as recovered based on two consecutive negative NP/OP PCR tests, clearance by a healthcare professional, or resolution of symptoms. Samples from collaborators originated in the United States, Italy and Spain and spanned both the acute and convalescent phases of COVID-19. Where available, HLA class I and class II types were taken from metadata supplied by the sample provider and were not determined by assay-based typing. Subjects who had been exposed to COVID-19, were actively infected with it, or had recovered from it provided the deeply sampled blood TCRbeta repertoires that made up the dataset. A de-identified subject ID, COVID-19 status, age in years and sex were almost always included in the sample metadata. The prospective study material was composed of cDNA or gDNA derived from T cells, B-cell-depleted T cells, or PBMCs. Samples were obtained from the ongoing ImmuneRACE study (first 160 participants) and from 1,254 subjects provided by 6 global collaborators. The repertoires were released in a freely available public database intended as a resource for research on the immune response to SARS-CoV-2. The paper's findings and limits, for the study overall: Clinical and demographic metadata were provided uncurated, with the amount varying by source and participant.

TCRbeta CDR3 regions were amplified from genomic DNA by means of the immunoSEQ Assay, a bias-controlled multiplex PCR. In the authors' own workflow: The number of nucleated cells in each sample was estimated by amplification of reference gene primers within the assay. To quantify the absolute abundance of each unique TCRbeta CDR3 rearrangement, sequence reads were collapsed and filtered. For each sample, productive Simpson clonality was calculated as the square root of Simpson's diversity index across productive rearrangements. TCRdb re-hosts the immuneACCESS table, in-frame sequences only. Its copies lack some clones; in the studies checked, an unresolved V gene accounts for under half of them, and the cause for the rest is not known. V and J calls and clone size follow that table, whereas D and trimming were derived from the DNA. The sample has 250,000 to 300,000 clones on record, about 88% of them singletons. The ten most abundant clones make up 2% of the sample.

For this clone: Its specific antigen is unknown. Base qualities are not provided; no much larger clone lies one nucleotide away.

In the prospective study, participants were roughly 18 to 95 years old, resided in approximately 22 geographic areas of the United States, and were enrolled through a virtual design. In the prospective study, participants were assigned to cohorts based on the clinical history participants reported in a screening survey and a study questionnaire. Mobile phlebotomists in the prospective study collected whole blood, serum and a nasopharyngeal or oropharyngeal swab from every participant. Over a roughly 2-month period, participants in the prospective study had the option of providing additional blood draws and questionnaires. Prospective study blood samples were shipped either frozen or at room temperature before DNA extraction. The V end loses 1 base and the J end loses 2 bases, and a stretch of 7 bases separates them. Based on the germline V gene, the CDR1 and CDR2 sequences are SGHDT and YYEEEE. The CDR3, cysteine through phenylalanine, is 13 amino acids long. The sequence is cut down to CDR3 DNA, 39 bases in frame from base 1.

The chain employs TRBV5-6 and TRBJ2-7; too little of a D gene remains to name it. Material: PBMCs or T cells enriched from blood (not recorded which). The TCR originated in a woman aged 60-75 years in a cohort exposed to, infected with or recovered from COVID-19 (not recorded which). The bases read TGTGCCAGCAGCTTGAGAGGTACCTACGAGCAGTACTTC. Its protein is CASSLRGTYEQYF.